This passage covers 26 T cell receptor beta chains from one sample sequenced in a study of T cell responses to AZD1222 COVID-19 vaccine. Method: immunoSEQ multiplex PCR; TCRdb's copy keeps in-frame clones and lacks some. The sample lists about 150,000 clones; 90% were seen once. The sample was peripheral blood, taken 28 days after the second AZD1222 dose. All receptors derive from an adult who received the AZD1222 COVID-19 vaccine.

The chain recombines TRBV7-2 with TRBJ2-1, with D possibly TRBD2 on 6 matching bases. The CDR3 runs 12 residues. V was clipped by 8 bases and J by 5 bases, with 10 bases between them. Germline values: CDR1 SGHTA, CDR2 FQGNSA. For the CDR3, the DNA is TGTGCCAGCCGTTGGGGGGACAATGAGCAGTTCTTC. Translating gives CASRWGDNEQFF.

J is TRBJ2-3 and V is TRBV5-8; tentatively, D is TRBD2 (7 bases). CDR1 SGHTS and CDR2 YDEGEE come from the germline V gene. V lost 6 bases and J lost 5, with 16 bases in between. The CDR3 spans 14 residues. The CDR3 DNA reads TGTGCCAGCACCTCGGGGGGCCTGGGAGATACGCAGTATTTT. Residues: CASTSGGLGDTQYF.

The rearrangement links TRBV4-1 to TRBJ1-4; D call uncertain. In germline, CDR1 is MGHRA, CDR2 YSYEKL. The CDR3 covers 16 residues. Trimming cost V 4 bases and J 0 bases, with 12 bases left between them. The CDR3 reads CASSPGAFATNEKLFF. DNA of the CDR3: TGCGCCAGCAGCCCAGGTGCCTTTGCAACTAATGAAAAACTGTTTTTT.

The rearrangement links TRBV30 to TRBJ2-5; D perhaps matches TRBD1 (5 bases). The V gene's germline CDR1 is GTSNPN and CDR2 SVGIG (reference sequence). The CDR3 length is 13 residues. Trimming shortened V by 3 bases and J by 1 base, and 9 bases separated the two germline ends. The CDR3 loop reads CAWSPGSQETQYF. The CDR3 bases are TGTGCCTGGAGCCCAGGGTCCCAAGAGACCCAGTACTTC.

This chain uses TRBV4-1 with TRBJ2-2; perhaps TRBD2 as D (6 bases). V shed 0 bases and J shed 0 bases, with 11 bases lying between them. Germline-derived CDR1 and CDR2 are MGHRA and YSYEKL. This CDR3 is 17 amino acids long. The CDR3 is CASSQDQGLANTGELFF. CDR3 nucleotides: TGCGCCAGCAGCCAAGACCAGGGACTCGCGAACACCGGGGAGCTGTTTTTT.

The rearrangement links TRBV7-9 to TRBJ1-6; 8 bases agree with TRBD1. Germline V gives CDR1 SEHNR, CDR2 FQNEAQ (reference sequence). V gave up 1 base and J gave up 10 bases; unmatched junction bases: 9. The CDR3 runs 16 residues. CDR3 region: CASSLVSGQGSSPLHF. CDR3 DNA sequence: TGTGCCAGCAGCTTAGTTAGCGGACAGGGTTCGTCACCCCTCCACTTT. The full variable domain, rest sourced from reference TRBV7-9 and TRBJ1-6, is DTGVSQNPRHKITKRGQNVTFRCDPISEHNRLYWYRQTLGQGPEFLTYFQNEAQLEKSRLLSDRFSAERPKGSFSTLEIQRTEQGDSAMYLCASSLVSGQGSSPLHFGNGTRLTVT.

This CDR3 is CASSLSGWDSPLHF. The CDR3 region has the DNA TGTGCCAGCAGCTTGTCAGGGTGGGATTCACCCCTCCACTTT. V usage is TRBV5-6 and J usage is TRBJ1-6, with D possibly matching TRBD1 (5 bases). The CDR3 runs 14 residues. Germline loops: CDR1 SGHDT, CDR2 YYEEEE. Trimming pared 1 base from V and 8 bases from J, leaving 10 bases between.

This clone came up a few times. The rearrangement joins TRBV19 to TRBJ1-5; 7 bases are shared with TRBD1. The CDR3 totals 15 residues. The V gene's germline CDR1 is LNHDA and CDR2 SQIVND (reference sequence). V trimming: 6 bases; J trimming: 0 bases; junction bases outside the gene matches: 5. Written as DNA, the CDR3 is TGTGCCAGTAGCGCCGGGACAGTTAGCAATCAGCCCCAGCATTTT. It encodes CASSAGTVSNQPQHF.

V and J are TRBV4-1 and TRBJ2-7, with D perhaps given as TRBD1 or TRBD2 (6 bases each). V lost 0 bases, J lost 2 bases, and 17 bases lay in between. The V gene's germline CDR1 is MGHRA and CDR2 YSYEKL. The CDR3 extends over 17 amino acids. CDR3 DNA: TGCGCCAGCAGCCAAGAGGGGGGCACTAGCCAACCCTACGAGCAGTACTTC. It codes for CASSQEGGTSQPYEQYF.

This chain links TRBV5-4 with TRBJ2-7; tentative D call: TRBD1 (5 bases). Trimming cost V 0 bases and J 0 bases, with 7 bases left between them. The CDR3 loop spans 14 amino acids. The germline gives CDR1 SGHNT, CDR2 YYREEE (reference sequence). CDR3 loop: CASSLDRSSYEQYF. CDR3 DNA: TGTGCCAGCAGCTTGGACAGGAGCTCCTACGAGCAGTACTTC.

V and J are TRBV6-1 and TRBJ2-4; D is unresolved. The germline CDR1 and CDR2 sequences are MNHNS and SASEGT. Trimming pared 1 base from V and 0 bases from J, leaving 13 bases between. This CDR3 has 17 amino acids. CDR3 loop: CASSEGLDPIAKNIQYF. The CDR3 nucleotides are TGTGCCAGCAGTGAAGGACTGGATCCTATAGCCAAAAACATTCAGTACTTC.

This chain links TRBV7-9 with TRBJ2-5; 9 nucleotides agree with TRBD2. Germline assignment: CDR1 SEHNR and CDR2 FQNEAQ (reference sequence). The CDR3 runs 15 residues. V lost 1 base to trimming and J lost 5 bases; unmatched junction nucleotides: 5. For the CDR3, the DNA is TGTGCCAGCAGCTTAGGGGCAGGACTAGCGGAGACCCAGTACTTC. It specifies CASSLGAGLAETQYF. The full variable domain, rest sourced from reference TRBV7-9 and TRBJ2-5, is DTGVSQNPRHKITKRGQNVTFRCDPISEHNRLYWYRQTLGQGPEFLTYFQNEAQLEKSRLLSDRFSAERPKGSFSTLEIQRTEQGDSAMYLCASSLGAGLAETQYFGPGTRLLVL.

V is TRBV4-3 and J is TRBJ2-7; 7 positions agree with TRBD1. The CDR3 is 15 residues long. With 4 bases clipped from V and 2 bases from J, the junction kept 8 bases outside the gene matches. Germline assignment: CDR1 LGHNA and CDR2 YSLEER. Written as DNA, the CDR3 is TGCGCCAGCAGCCGGGACAGCACCAACCCCTACGAGCAGTACTTC. It translates to CASSRDSTNPYEQYF.

The CDR3 sequence is CASRGGTGPNTGELFF. CDR3 nucleotide sequence: TGTGCCAGCAGGGGGGGAACAGGGCCGAACACCGGGGAGCTGTTTTTT. The chain has TRBV7-6 and TRBJ2-2; D tentatively reads TRBD1 or TRBD2 (6 bases each). In germline, CDR1 is SGHVS, CDR2 FNYEAQ. This CDR3 is built from 16 residues. V gave up 6 bases and J gave up 0 bases, with 14 bases separating them.

The chain uses TRBV5-8 and TRBJ1-6; 8 nucleotides line up with TRBD1. The CDR3 totals 13 residues. The trim removed 4 bases at V and 17 bases at J, leaving 11 bases unmatched. Looked up from germline, CDR1 is SGHTS and CDR2 is YDEGEE. The CDR3 DNA is TGTGCCAGCAGCCGGGACAGGTCCGGTGCGGTCCACTTT. This encodes CASSRDRSGAVHF.

This clone showed up just a few times. This chain joins TRBV28 and TRBJ1-2; D is unclear. Germline CDR1 and CDR2: MDHEN and SYDVKM. The CDR3 extends over 12 amino acids. V dropped 4 bases and J dropped 7 bases, with 10 bases sitting between them. In DNA, the CDR3 is TGTGCCAGCAGTTCCGCCTTCTTTGGCTACACCTTC. This gives the protein CASSSAFFGYTF.

V and J are TRBV2 and TRBJ2-3, with 8 bases that match TRBD1. The V gene end was trimmed by 1 base and the J gene end by 3 bases; junction bases not matched to a gene: 3. CDR1 SNHLY and CDR2 FYNNEI come from the germline V gene. The CDR3 sequence is 15 residues long. The CDR3 protein is CASSEGQGNTDTQYF. The CDR3 DNA reads TGTGCCAGCAGTGAAGGACAGGGGAATACAGATACGCAGTATTTT.

This chain connects TRBV4-3 to TRBJ2-1; 7 nucleotides agree with TRBD2. V lost 0 bases to trimming and J lost 7 bases; unmatched junction nucleotides: 6. The CDR3 is 15 amino acids. Germline CDR1 is LGHNA and CDR2 is YSLEER. CDR3: CASSQDLSGGNEQFF. Written as DNA, the CDR3 is TGCGCCAGCAGCCAAGATCTATCGGGAGGAAATGAGCAGTTCTTC.

This clone is a singleton in its sample. The chain links TRBV5-3 to TRBJ2-5; no definite D call. TRBV5-3 is an ORF for which the function is uncertain. V shed 1 base and J shed 3 bases, with 13 bases lying between them. The CDR3 runs 15 residues. The CDR3: CARSLHGGREETQYF. The CDR3 DNA sequence: TGTGCCAGAAGCTTGCATGGTGGACGCGAAGAGACCCAGTACTTC.

The chain employs TRBV6-5 and TRBJ1-2, with a possible D match to TRBD1 (5 bases). This CDR3 has 15 residues. Germline V CDR1 and CDR2: MNHEY, SVGAGI. Trimming shortened V by 0 bases and J by 2 bases, and 10 bases separated the two germline ends. For the CDR3, the DNA is TGTGCCAGCAGTTACTCGAGGGGAGTAAACTATGGCTACACCTTC. Translation: CASSYSRGVNYGYTF.

V is TRBV19 and J is TRBJ1-3; D might be TRBD1 (5 bases). The CDR3 is 15 amino acids. Between the trimmed V and J ends, which lost 4 bases and 0 bases, there was a span of 10 bases. CDR1 is LNHDA and CDR2 is SQIVND in the germline V gene (reference sequence). CDR3 protein: CASSTGLTSGNTIYF. DNA of the CDR3: TGTGCCAGTAGTACGGGACTGACCTCTGGAAACACCATATATTTT.

This clone has a handful of counts. The chain combines TRBV7-9 with TRBJ2-5, with 7 bases aligning to TRBD1. V dropped 5 bases and J dropped 4; count of bases not matched to a gene: 4. Per the germline V gene, CDR1 is SEHNR and CDR2 is FQNEAQ (reference sequence). The CDR3 is made up of 13 amino acids. This CDR3 reads CASSTQGRETQYF. In DNA form, the CDR3 reads TGTGCCAGCAGCACACAGGGGCGAGAGACCCAGTACTTC.

The chain links TRBV3-1 (or the pseudogene TRBV3-2) to TRBJ2-1, with TRBD2 identical over 14 bases. V was pared by 3 bases and J by 5 bases, with 9 bases of the junction left unmatched. Germline V CDR1 and CDR2: LGHDT, YNNKEL (reference sequence). This CDR3 region has 18 residues. CDR3 nucleotides: TGTGCCAGCAGCCAGGGACTAGCGGGAGCCTTTCGAGACAATGAGCAGTTCTTC. It specifies CASSQGLAGAFRDNEQFF.

The chain combines TRBV6-5 with TRBJ1-2; 8 nucleotides agree with TRBD1. The ends lost 9 bases at V and 5 bases at J; junction bases unmatched: 8. This CDR3 has 13 residues. Germline V gives CDR1 MNHEY, CDR2 SVGAGI. Written as DNA, the CDR3 is TGTGCCAGTTCAGGGGGCTGGCGATATGGCTACACCTTC. Amino acid sequence: CASSGGWRYGYTF.

The chain carries TRBV4-2 and TRBJ2-2; D may be TRBD1 (5 bases). Germline CDR1 is LGHNA and CDR2 is YNFKEQ. V lost 0 bases to trimming and J lost 1 base, with 9 bases between them. The CDR3 contains 16 residues. CDR3 nucleotides: TGTGCCAGCAGCCAAGATCGACAGCGGAACACCGGGGAGCTGTTTTTT. Its protein product is CASSQDRQRNTGELFF.

The CDR3 reads CASSAPLNEQYF. The CDR3 region has the DNA TGCGCCAGCAGCGCTCCCCTGAACGAGCAGTACTTC. The V gene is TRBV5-1, the J gene TRBJ2-7; no reliable D call. The V gene lost 4 bases and the J gene lost 5 bases, with 10 bases spanning the gap. The germline V gene has CDR1 SGHRS and CDR2 YFSETQ. This CDR3 contains 12 residues. The complete variable domain, with remaining parts taken from reference TRBV5-1 and TRBJ2-7, reads KAGVTQTPRYLIKTRGQQVTLSCSPISGHRSVSWYQQTPGQGLQFLFEYFSETQRNKGNFPGRFSGRQFSNSRSEMNVSTLELGDSALYLCASSAPLNEQYFGPGTRLTVT.